This TCR beta chain was sequenced in a study of cytomegalovirus exposure and HLA in healthy donors. Study conclusions and caveats: It was reported in a later analysis that an Asian-associated ancestry cluster showed fewer N-insertions than the 666-donor mean. Based on reports, TCR beta sequences accurately predicted HLA-A and HLA-B alleles for most subjects.

This PCR relied on a set of 60 Vbeta primers and 13 Jbeta primers. The table came from immunoSEQ multiplex PCR; TCRdb's copy has only in-frame clones and leaves some out. Seen here are some 180,000 clones, less than 90% observed once, and the top ten hold about 1.3%. Comment on this clone: The antigen remains undetermined.

This CDR3 is 13 amino acids long. Trimming removed 3 bases at V and 0 bases at J, with 4 bases between. The germline V gene has CDR1 SGDLS and CDR2 YYNGEE. Sequencing was performed on PBMCs. The chain carries TRBV9 and TRBJ2-1; D is uncertain. This TCR derives from a girl under 18 in good health and CMV-seropositive. CDR3 bases: TGTGCCAGCAGCGAGCTCTCCTACAATGAGCAGTTCTTC. Its translation is CASSELSYNEQFF.